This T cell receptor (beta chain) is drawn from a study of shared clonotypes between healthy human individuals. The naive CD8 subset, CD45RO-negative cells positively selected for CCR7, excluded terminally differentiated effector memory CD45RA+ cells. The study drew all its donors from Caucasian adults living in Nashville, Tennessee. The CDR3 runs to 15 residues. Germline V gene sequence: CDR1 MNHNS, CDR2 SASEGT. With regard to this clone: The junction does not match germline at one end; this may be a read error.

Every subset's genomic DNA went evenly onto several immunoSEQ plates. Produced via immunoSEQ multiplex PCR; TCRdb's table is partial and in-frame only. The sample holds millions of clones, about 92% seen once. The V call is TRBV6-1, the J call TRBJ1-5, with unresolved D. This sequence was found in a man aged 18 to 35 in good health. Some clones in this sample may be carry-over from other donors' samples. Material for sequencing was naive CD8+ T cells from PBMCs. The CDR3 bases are TGTGCCAGCGGTGAATTCCCGTATAGCAATCAGCCCCAGCATTTT. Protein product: CASGEFPYSNQPQHF.